A single sample gave rise to the 5 T cell receptor beta chains below, sequenced in a study of blood T cell repertoires in COVID-19. Data came from immunoSEQ multiplex PCR; TCRdb stores just in-frame clones and leaves some out. The sample lists 150,000 to 200,000 clones, about 86% occurring once. Sequenced material: peripheral blood. These receptors were taken from a man aged 50 to 59 with active or convalescent COVID-19.

This clone was recorded only once. Other DNA sequences within the sample encode an identical CDR3. The chain combines TRBV2 with TRBJ1-2; 8 bases line up with TRBD1. There are 14 residues in the CDR3. The ends lost 6 bases at V and 0 bases at J; junction bases unmatched: 3. Germline CDR1 SNHLY, CDR2 FYNNEI. Here the CDR3 reads CASSGQGANYGYTF. The CDR3, as DNA: TGTGCCAGCAGCGGACAGGGCGCTAACTATGGCTACACCTTC.

This clone was found once. The chain combines TRBV6-5 with TRBJ2-7, with a weak D call TRBD1 (7 bases). CDR3 size: 14 residues. Germline V gives CDR1 MNHEY, CDR2 SVGAGI. V was trimmed by 6 bases and J by 2 bases, leaving 14 bases between them. The CDR3 spells CASSGRDSTYEQYF. The CDR3 DNA follows: TGTGCCAGCAGCGGGCGGGACAGTACCTACGAGCAGTACTTC.

The V and J genes are TRBV6-2 or TRBV6-3 and TRBJ2-3; D not certain. The CDR3 loop spans 15 amino acids. Germline assignment: CDR1 MNHEY and CDR2 SVGEGT. Deletions cut 2 bases from V and 2 bases from J, with 11 bases between. Here the CDR3 DNA reads TGTGCCAGCAGTTACACCCTGAGCTTCACAGATACGCAGTATTTT. It specifies CASSYTLSFTDTQYF.

This chain joins TRBV5-1 and TRBJ2-7, with 10 bases lining up with TRBD2. Germline loops: CDR1 SGHRS, CDR2 YFSETQ. This CDR3 has 15 amino acids. With V trimmed by 1 base and J by 3 bases, 4 bases remained unmatched. The CDR3 here is CASSLKPSGSYEQYF. The CDR3 nucleotides are TGCGCCAGCAGCTTGAAGCCTAGCGGGAGCTACGAGCAGTACTTC.

CDR3 coding DNA: TGTGCCAGCAGGGGGACTGGGGCGAATTCACCCCTCCACTTT. Translation gives CASRGTGANSPLHF. The chain has TRBV3-1 (or the pseudogene TRBV3-2) and TRBJ1-6, with D tentatively TRBD1 (5 bases). Looked up from germline, CDR1 is LGHDT and CDR2 is YNNKEL (reference sequence). V lost 6 bases and J lost 7, with 13 bases in between. This CDR3 is built from 14 residues.